These 11 T cell receptor beta chains originate from one sample sequenced in a study of T cell responses to AZD1222 COVID-19 vaccine (dated by TCRdb to the early 2020s). The receptor library was made with the immunoSEQ multiplex PCR assay. This is the immuneACCESS table as TCRdb keeps it, with only in-frame sequences that have V and J called. A part of the clones is gone; compared with another copy, unresolved V genes explain less than half, and the rest is unexplained. This sample comprises more than 150,000 clones, 80% to 90% of them detected only once. Jointly, the top ten make up under 6.5% of the sample. The time point tag for this specimen amounts to: baseline before first vaccination. Sequenced here: peripheral blood, sampled on day 0 of AZD1222 vaccination. Source of these receptors: an adult in good health.

The chain employs TRBV4-1 and TRBJ2-7; the D gene could be TRBD1 or TRBD2 (5 bases each). Trimming took off 0 bases at V and 2 bases at J, with 8 bases between the two ends. Germline V gives CDR1 MGHRA, CDR2 YSYEKL. CDR3 size: 14 residues. CDR3 amino acids: CASSQDEGTYEQYF. DNA of the CDR3: TGCGCCAGCAGCCAAGATGAGGGGACCTACGAGCAGTACTTC.

In its sample, this clone was seen once. The chain joins TRBV9 to TRBJ1-4, with D maybe TRBD1 (6 bases). Germline V gene data show CDR1 as SGDLS and CDR2 as YYNGEE. The CDR3 totals 15 residues. The V and J ends lost 4 bases and 10 bases respectively, with 20 bases between them. In nucleotides, the CDR3 is TGTGCCAGCAGCCCACAAACGGGACATTATGGAAAACTGTTTTTT. This sequence encodes CASSPQTGHYGKLFF. The full variable domain, rest sourced from reference TRBV9 and TRBJ1-4, is DSGVTQTPKHLITATGQRVTLRCSPRSGDLSVYWYQQSLDQGLQFLIQYYNGEERAKGNILERFSAQQFPDLHSELNLSSLELGDSALYFCASSPQTGHYGKLFFGSGTQLSVL.

The chain has TRBV6-2 or TRBV6-3 and TRBJ2-1; D perhaps matches TRBD2 (6 bases). CDR3 size: 16 residues. V shed 0 bases and J shed 2 bases, with 11 bases lying between them. The germline gives CDR1 MNHEY, CDR2 SVGEGT. The CDR3 region is CASSYSIAVAYNEQFF. The CDR3 DNA reads as TGTGCCAGCAGTTACTCGATAGCGGTGGCCTACAATGAGCAGTTCTTC.

The chain couples TRBV3-1 (or the pseudogene TRBV3-2) to TRBJ2-7; 15 bases agree with TRBD2. This CDR3 is 18 amino acids long. Trimming removed 1 base from V and 0 bases from J; junction bases left unmatched: 4. CDR1 and CDR2 from the germline V gene are LGHDT and YNNKEL (reference sequence). The CDR3 DNA sequence: TGTGCCAGCAGCCAAGGTGGACTAGCGGGGGGGAGCTCCTACGAGCAGTACTTC. It is translated as CASSQGGLAGGSSYEQYF.

This clone was seen just once. The chain links TRBV10-1 to TRBJ2-3; 9 nucleotides line up with TRBD2. The germline gives CDR1 WNHNN, CDR2 SYGVQD (reference sequence). Trimming removed 2 bases from V and 5 bases from J; junction bases left unmatched: 8. The CDR3 loop spans 16 amino acids. This CDR3 reads CASSEPSGGKIDTQYF. The DNA for the CDR3 is TGCGCCAGCAGTGAGCCCAGCGGGGGGAAAATAGATACGCAGTATTTT.

V is TRBV28 and J is TRBJ1-2; D is undetermined. Germline V gene data show CDR1 as MDHEN and CDR2 as SYDVKM. Trimming shortened V by 8 bases and J by 6 bases, and 13 bases separated the two germline ends. This CDR3 comprises 12 residues. CDR3 bases: TGTGCCAGCTTTAGGCAGCCGGATGGCTACACCTTC. This gives the protein CASFRQPDGYTF.

The rearrangement uses TRBV9 and TRBJ1-1; 11 bases fit TRBD1. The V segment lost 4 bases and the J segment 3 bases; nucleotides outside the gene matches: 14. The length of the CDR3 is 18 residues. The germline gives CDR1 SGDLS, CDR2 YYNGEE. CDR3 DNA sequence: TGTGCCAGCAGCCTGGGACAGGGGGTAAGATTATCCTACACTGAAGCTTTCTTT. It is translated as CASSLGQGVRLSYTEAFF.

This rearrangement joins TRBV18 to TRBJ2-5; TRBD1 might be the D (5 bases). Trimming removed 3 bases from V and 5 bases from J, with 13 bases in between. The CDR3 is made up of 14 amino acids. Germline V gives CDR1 KGHSH, CDR2 LQKENI. CDR3 bases: TGTGCCAGCTCACCCGGACACCCCCGGGAGACCCAGTACTTC. Amino acid sequence: CASSPGHPRETQYF.

The chain links TRBV12-3 or TRBV12-4 to TRBJ1-5; no clear D. The ends were cut back, 6 bases at V and 2 bases at J, with 8 bases in the middle. The CDR3 has 13 amino acids. The CDR3 sequence is CASSLYGNQPQHF. Written as DNA, the CDR3 is TGTGCCAGCAGCCTCTATGGCAATCAGCCCCAGCATTTT.

The chain is built from TRBV6-5 and TRBJ1-4; tentative D call: TRBD1 (5 bases). The CDR3 covers 14 residues. Germline CDR1 and CDR2: MNHEY and SVGAGI. Trimming took 2 bases from V and 6 from J, leaving 10 bases between them. The CDR3 sequence: CASSYAGSDEKLFF. CDR3 sequence (DNA): TGTGCCAGCAGTTACGCAGGGTCCGATGAAAAACTGTTTTTT.

J is TRBJ2-7 and V is TRBV9; D is perhaps TRBD2 (7 bases). Deletions cut 0 bases from V and 2 bases from J, with 12 bases between. There are 15 residues in the CDR3. The germline V gene has CDR1 SGDLS and CDR2 YYNGEE. CDR3 sequence (DNA): TGTGCCAGCAGCGTAGATGGGCGGGGGCCCTACGAGCAGTACTTC. Translation gives CASSVDGRGPYEQYF.